The entry below gives a single T cell receptor beta chain sequence along with its context. The CDR3 contains 13 residues. Germline loops: CDR1 GTSNPN, CDR2 SVGIG (reference sequence). Trimming took off 3 bases at V and 6 bases at J, with 13 bases between the two ends. This sample stems from a study of blood T cell repertoires in COVID-19. Background on the study: The analysed material was cDNA or gDNA that came from T cells, B-cell-depleted T cells, or PBMCs.

Cohorts were determined from participant-reported clinical history. The table came from immunoSEQ multiplex PCR; TCRdb's copy has only in-frame clones and leaves some out. The data contain about 220,000 clones, 88% of them singletons. The sample consisted of PBMCs or T cells enriched from blood (not recorded which). The chain uses TRBV30 and TRBJ2-3, with TRBD1 as a possible D gene (6 bases). The origin of this receptor is a woman in her 40s with acute COVID-19. CDR3 sequence (DNA): TGTGCCTGGAGGCTACAGGGCAGGGATACGCAGTATTTT. It encodes CAWRLQGRDTQYF.